The 21 T cell receptor beta chains listed next were all sequenced from one sample in a study of blood T cells in healthy people across ages. A sample-barcoded 5' primer and a J-beta primer mix were used in a second PCR of roughly 7 to 12 cycles. Via MiXCR, TCRdb re-called the 5' RACE reads, giving one row per CDR3 protein. The profile shows 800,000 to 1,000,000 distinct CDR3 sequences, roughly 43% of them singletons. Sequencing used blood. The origin of the receptors is a man aged 25 to 40 in good health.

This clonotype was observed a few times. This chain connects TRBV29-1 to TRBJ2-7; 9 bases align to TRBD1. The CDR3 consists of 14 residues. Germline V gene data show CDR1 as SQVTM and CDR2 as ANQGSEA. The junction had 7 bases not matched to a gene; V was cut back by 5 bases and J by 2 bases. In DNA form, the CDR3 reads TGCAGCGTTCGCGGGACAGGGAGCGCCTACGAGCAGTACTTC. This gives the protein CSVRGTGSAYEQYF.

This clonotype was seen a handful of times. The chain employs TRBV4-1 and TRBJ2-7; 7 bases align to TRBD1. The CDR3 has 12 residues. J was trimmed by 5 bases and V by 4 bases; bases with no gene match: 2. Germline values: CDR1 MGHRA, CDR2 YSYEKL. CDR3 loop: CASSRQGDEQYF. In DNA form, the CDR3 reads TGCGCCAGCAGCCGACAGGGCGACGAGCAGTACTTC.

The V call is TRBV6-5, the J call TRBJ2-3, with D maybe TRBD1 (6 bases). The ends were cut back, 2 bases at V and 2 bases at J, with 11 bases in the middle. The CDR3 covers 15 residues. Germline V gene sequence: CDR1 MNHEY, CDR2 SVGAGI. CDR3 bases: TGTGCCAGCAGTTACATAGACAGGAACACAGATACGCAGTATTTT. Translation: CASSYIDRNTDTQYF.

This clonotype was seen a handful of times. This CDR3 is CSSRQGTDTQYF. The CDR3, as DNA: TGCAGCTCTCGTCAGGGGACAGATACGCAGTATTTT. The rearrangement uses TRBV29-1 and TRBJ2-3; tentatively, D is TRBD1 (6 bases). This CDR3 region has 12 residues. The V gene's germline CDR1 is SQVTM and CDR2 ANQGSEA. V was clipped by 8 bases and J by 3 bases, with 12 bases between them.

J is TRBJ2-4 and V is TRBV27; 7 positions agree with TRBD2. CDR3 length: 15 amino acids. V shed 5 bases, J shed 13 bases, and the junction held 17 bases outside the gene matches. CDR1 and CDR2 from the germline V gene are MNHEY and SMNVEV (reference sequence). The CDR3 DNA is TGTGCCAGCAGTCTCGTCGGGCGGGGGTCCTGGGAGCAGTACTTC. It translates to CASSLVGRGSWEQYF.

This clonotype occurred a few times. CDR3 coding DNA: TGTGCCAGCAGCCAAGATCTAACGGCGGGGGGGCCGTTTTTTCTGCAGGAGACCCAGTACTTC. Translation: CASSQDLTAGGPFFLQETQYF. This rearrangement joins TRBV3-1 to TRBJ2-5, with TRBD2 matching over 9 bases. In germline, CDR1 is LGHDT, CDR2 YNNKEL (reference sequence). V lost 0 bases and J lost 5; bases outside the gene matches: 22. The CDR3 runs 21 residues.

The V and J genes are TRBV27 and TRBJ2-5; no definite D call. V was clipped by 2 bases and J by 1 base, with 8 bases between them. Germline CDR1 is MNHEY and CDR2 is SMNVEV (reference sequence). The CDR3 is 14 residues long. CDR3 sequence: CASSLSRPQETQYF. In DNA, the CDR3 is TGTGCCAGCAGTTTAAGCAGGCCCCAAGAGACCCAGTACTTC.

This clonotype has just a few counts. V usage is TRBV7-2 and J usage is TRBJ2-5; 9 bases fit TRBD1. The CDR3 runs to 13 residues. CDR1 and CDR2 from the germline V gene are SGHTA and FQGNSA. The trim removed 10 bases at V and 2 bases at J, leaving 5 bases unmatched. The CDR3 here is CAITGGGQETQYF. The CDR3 DNA sequence: TGTGCCATAACAGGGGGCGGGCAAGAGACCCAGTACTTC.

CDR3 loop: CVGSFPGQGSYNEQFF. The CDR3 DNA reads TGTGTCGGCAGCTTCCCGGGACAGGGATCCTACAATGAGCAGTTCTTC. The gene calls are TRBV7-2 and TRBJ2-1; the match to TRBD1 covers 9 bases. Germline V gene lookup returns CDR1 SGHTA and CDR2 FQGNSA. The CDR3 covers 16 residues.

The chain joins TRBV20-1 to TRBJ2-1; tentative D call: TRBD2 (5 bases). This CDR3 is 12 amino acids long. V was shortened by 1 base and J by 10 bases, with 11 bases between the two germline ends. Germline values: CDR1 DFQATT, CDR2 SNEGSKA (reference sequence). The CDR3 nucleotides read TGCAGTGCTAGAGTGAGGCTAGCCGAGCAGTTCTTC. Protein: CSARVRLAEQFF.

This clonotype has at least ten counts. J is TRBJ2-3 and V is TRBV19, with D unresolved. V was shortened by 7 bases and J by 3 bases, with 8 bases between the two germline ends. The germline CDR1 and CDR2 sequences are LNHDA and SQIVND (reference sequence). This CDR3 is 12 amino acids long. The CDR3 nucleotides read TGTGCCAGTAATCTGGGGACAGATACGCAGTATTTT. Protein sequence: CASNLGTDTQYF.

V gene TRBV4-2 combines with J gene TRBJ2-7, with D possibly being TRBD2 (6 bases). This CDR3 has 16 residues. In germline, CDR1 is LGHNA, CDR2 YNFKEQ. V dropped 0 bases and J dropped 7 bases, with 19 bases sitting between them. The CDR3 loop is CASSQEPSAGYNEQYF. The DNA of the CDR3 is TGTGCCAGCAGCCAAGAACCTAGCGCAGGATACAATGAGCAGTACTTC.

The V call is TRBV29-1, the J call TRBJ2-1; D is tentatively TRBD1 or TRBD2 (5 bases each). Trimming removed 6 bases from V and 5 bases from J, with 17 bases in between. Germline V lookup: CDR1 SQVTM, CDR2 ANQGSEA. The length of the CDR3 is 14 residues. The CDR3 here is CSVEGLEGHNEQFF. The CDR3 region has the DNA TGCAGCGTCGAGGGGCTAGAGGGGCACAATGAGCAGTTCTTC.

A few counts support this clonotype. The gene calls are TRBV12-3 or TRBV12-4 and TRBJ2-5; TRBD1 aligns across 9 bases. The V segment lost 7 bases and the J segment 4 bases; nucleotides outside the gene matches: 7. This CDR3 region has 14 residues. The CDR3 protein is CASNRQGGRETQYF. The CDR3 DNA sequence: TGTGCCAGCAATCGACAGGGGGGGCGAGAGACCCAGTACTTC.

The V call is TRBV20-1, the J call TRBJ2-2; 7 nucleotides align to TRBD1. Trimming removed 6 bases from V and 5 bases from J; junction bases left unmatched: 9. CDR1 is DFQATT, CDR2 SNEGSKA, per germline (reference sequence). The CDR3 has 14 amino acids. The CDR3 spells CSAPRQGGTGELFF. The CDR3 coding sequence is TGCAGTGCCCCTAGACAGGGTGGTACCGGGGAGCTGTTTTTT.

The rearrangement uses TRBV12-3 or TRBV12-4 and TRBJ2-1, with TRBD2 identical over 12 bases. The CDR3 covers 14 residues. J was trimmed by 6 bases and V by 8 bases; bases with no gene match: 5. CDR3 nucleotides: TGTGCCAGCCGGACTAGCGGGGAGGTCAATGAGCAGTTCTTC. Its translation: CASRTSGEVNEQFF.

This chain links TRBV6-2 or TRBV6-3 with TRBJ2-4; the D is unclear. Germline lookup yields CDR1 MNHEY and CDR2 SVGEGT. The CDR3 runs 13 residues. The ends were cut back, 7 bases at V and 0 bases at J, with 7 bases in the middle. Written as DNA, the CDR3 is TGTGCCAGCAATCTTCAAGCCAAAAACATTCAGTACTTC. As protein: CASNLQAKNIQYF.

This chain connects TRBV9 to TRBJ2-1, with 11 positions matching TRBD2. The CDR3 totals 15 residues. The germline V gene has CDR1 SGDLS and CDR2 YYNGEE. V trimming: 2 bases; J trimming: 2 bases; junction bases outside the gene matches: 0. CDR3 in amino acids: CASSVTSGTYNEQFF. The CDR3 DNA reads TGTGCCAGCAGCGTGACTAGCGGGACCTACAATGAGCAGTTCTTC.

The rearrangement uses TRBV7-3 and TRBJ1-1; D may be TRBD1 (5 bases). Germline assignment: CDR1 SGHTA and CDR2 FQGTGA. V lost 5 bases to trimming and J lost 1 base, with 11 bases between them. The CDR3 covers 14 residues. The CDR3 nucleotides are TGTGCCAGCAGCGTCGCTGGGGCGAACACTGAAGCTTTCTTT. Amino acids: CASSVAGANTEAFF.

CDR3 residues: CASSYSGQGPNYGYTF. CDR3 in DNA: TGTGCCAGCAGTTACTCTGGACAGGGTCCAAACTATGGCTACACCTTC. The genes are TRBV6-5 and TRBJ1-2, with 8 bases identical to TRBD1. The length of the CDR3 is 16 residues. V lost 0 bases and J lost 2; bases outside the gene matches: 5. Germline-derived CDR1 and CDR2 are MNHEY and SVGAGI.

CDR3 amino acids: CSARAGTGLVAFF. For the CDR3, the DNA is TGCAGTGCTAGAGCCGGGACAGGGCTTGTCGCTTTCTTT. This chain joins TRBV20-1 and TRBJ1-1; TRBD1 aligns across 9 bases. The germline gives CDR1 DFQATT, CDR2 SNEGSKA (reference sequence). The CDR3 sequence is 13 residues long. V was clipped by 1 base and J by 11 bases; unmatched bases: 8.